A selection of T cell receptor beta chains follows, all from one sample in a study of blood T cell repertoires in COVID-19. Assay: immunoSEQ multiplex PCR; the TCRdb copy retains only in-frame clones and omits some. The top ten clones hold 0.55% to 0.75% of a sample with 400,000 to 450,000 clones, less than 95% of them seen once. The source material was PBMCs or T cells enriched from blood (not recorded which). These receptors all come from a man younger than 35 who had recovered from COVID-19. CDR3s include the opening cysteine and the closing phenylalanine or tryptophan. D genes are given only for firm matches. Expanded clones are given a class, and other clones once, few, many or no size at all.

clone_size: NA; d_call: TRBD2; v_call: TRBV2; j_call: TRBJ2-1; cdr3_nt: TGTGCCAGCAGTGAAGGAGCGGGGGGGCTCTATGAGCAGTTCTTC; cdr3_aa: CASSEGAGGLYEQFF
clone_size: NA; d_call: TRBD2; v_call: TRBV7-2; j_call: TRBJ2-3; cdr3_nt: TGTGCCAGCAGCTGGGGACTAGCGGGAGAAGATACGCAGTATTTT; cdr3_aa: CASSWGLAGEDTQYF
clone_size: NA; d_call: NA; v_call: TRBV27; j_call: TRBJ1-5; cdr3_nt: TGTGCCAGTCAATCCTGGGGCTTCGGGCCCCAGCATTTT; cdr3_aa: CASQSWGFGPQHF
clone_size: once; d_call: TRBD1; v_call: TRBV2; j_call: TRBJ1-4; cdr3_nt: TGTGCCAGCAGTGGGGGACAGGGCGGTGAAAAACTGTTTTTT; cdr3_aa: CASSGGQGGEKLFF
clone_size: NA; d_call: NA; v_call: TRBV5-4; j_call: TRBJ2-7; cdr3_nt: TGTGCCAGCAGCTTGGCCGATAGGGACTTCCGTTTTGAACAGTACTTC; cdr3_aa: CASSLADRDFRFEQYF
clone_size: NA; d_call: NA; v_call: TRBV27; j_call: TRBJ2-5; cdr3_nt: TGTGCCAGCAGTTTCCTGGGGCAACAAGAGACCCAGTACTTC; cdr3_aa: CASSFLGQQETQYF
clone_size: once; d_call: NA; v_call: TRBV12-3/TRBV12-4; j_call: TRBJ1-2; cdr3_nt: TGTGCCAGCAGGGCAGACAGCAACTATGGCTACACCTTC; cdr3_aa: CASRADSNYGYTF
clone_size: NA; d_call: TRBD1; v_call: TRBV4-1; j_call: TRBJ1-1; cdr3_nt: TGCGCCAGCAGCCAAGAAGGGTGGGGACAGGGGGCTTTCTTT; cdr3_aa: CASSQEGWGQGAFF
clone_size: NA; d_call: TRBD1; v_call: TRBV28; j_call: TRBJ2-7; cdr3_nt: TGTGCCAGCAGGGGACAGGGACGGCGCGAGCAGTACTTC; cdr3_aa: CASRGQGRREQYF
clone_size: NA; d_call: NA; v_call: TRBV6-5; j_call: TRBJ2-7; cdr3_nt: TGTGCCAGCAGTTACGGGCAGGGACTCTCCTACGAGCAGTACTTC; cdr3_aa: CASSYGQGLSYEQYF
clone_size: NA; d_call: TRBD1; v_call: TRBV4-2; j_call: TRBJ1-1; cdr3_nt: TGTGCCAGCAGCCAAGCGACAGGGGTAGGAAACACTGAAGCTTTCTTT; cdr3_aa: CASSQATGVGNTEAFF
clone_size: once; d_call: TRBD1; v_call: TRBV29-1; j_call: TRBJ1-1; cdr3_nt: TGCAGCGGGGCGACAGGGGGCTGGAAGACTGAAGCTTTCTTT; cdr3_aa: CSGATGGWKTEAFF
clone_size: NA; d_call: NA; v_call: TRBV14; j_call: TRBJ2-5; cdr3_nt: TGTGCCAGCAGCCAAGGATTCCGGGAGACCCAGTACTTC; cdr3_aa: CASSQGFRETQYF
clone_size: NA; d_call: NA; v_call: TRBV5-1; j_call: TRBJ1-1; cdr3_nt: TGCGCCAGCAAGGGGCCCTCCGGTTCGGGCACTGAAGCTTTCTTT; cdr3_aa: CASKGPSGSGTEAFF
clone_size: NA; d_call: TRBD1; v_call: TRBV12-3/TRBV12-4; j_call: TRBJ2-7; cdr3_nt: TGTGCCAGCAGTTACAGGGGTTCGGGGGAGCAGTACTTC; cdr3_aa: CASSYRGSGEQYF
clone_size: NA; d_call: TRBD2; v_call: TRBV9; j_call: TRBJ2-3; cdr3_nt: TGTGCCAGCAGCGGGGGGACTAGCGGGGCTAGAGATACGCAGTATTTT; cdr3_aa: CASSGGTSGARDTQYF
clone_size: NA; d_call: NA; v_call: TRBV7-2; j_call: TRBJ1-4; cdr3_nt: TGTGCCAGCAGCATGGCGGGGAGGCTAGAAAAACTGTTTTTT; cdr3_aa: CASSMAGRLEKLFF
clone_size: NA; d_call: NA; v_call: TRBV5-6; j_call: TRBJ1-2; cdr3_nt: TGTGCCAGCAGAGCCGGGACAATTGGACGTGGCTACACCTTC; cdr3_aa: CASRAGTIGRGYTF
clone_size: NA; d_call: TRBD1; v_call: TRBV5-1; j_call: TRBJ2-7; cdr3_nt: TGCGCCAGCAGCTTGGGGGGTGACAGGGTCGACGAGCAGTACTTC; cdr3_aa: CASSLGGDRVDEQYF
clone_size: NA; d_call: TRBD2; v_call: TRBV4-2; j_call: TRBJ2-7; cdr3_nt: TGTGCCAGCAGCCTCGCGGCGGCGGGAGAATACGAGCAGTACTTC; cdr3_aa: CASSLAAAGEYEQYF
clone_size: NA; d_call: TRBD1; v_call: TRBV19; j_call: TRBJ1-5; cdr3_nt: TGTGCCAGTAGTAGTACAGGGGCAGAACAGCCCCAGCATTTT; cdr3_aa: CASSSTGAEQPQHF
clone_size: NA; d_call: NA; v_call: TRBV19; j_call: TRBJ2-7; cdr3_nt: TGTGCCACCTCCGTTGGCGTCGCGGGATGGGGGGCCTACGAGCAGTACTTC; cdr3_aa: CATSVGVAGWGAYEQYF
clone_size: few; d_call: TRBD1; v_call: TRBV20-1; j_call: TRBJ1-2; cdr3_nt: TGCAGTGCTTGGCAGGGGGCCTACACCTTC; cdr3_aa: CSAWQGAYTF
clone_size: NA; d_call: NA; v_call: TRBV2; j_call: TRBJ2-1; cdr3_nt: TGTGCCAGCACCGCGGGACAGCTCAATGAGCAGTTCTTC; cdr3_aa: CASTAGQLNEQFF
clone_size: NA; d_call: NA; v_call: TRBV10-1; j_call: TRBJ2-7; cdr3_nt: TGCGCCAGCAGTTACAGCTCCTACGAGCAGTACTTC; cdr3_aa: CASSYSSYEQYF
clone_size: NA; d_call: NA; v_call: TRBV18; j_call: TRBJ1-2; cdr3_nt: TGTGCCAGCTCCCCAAGGGAGTTCAACTATGGCTACACCTTC; cdr3_aa: CASSPREFNYGYTF